Below, 31 T cell receptor beta chains from the same sample are listed, as sequenced in a study of lymphopenia after photon versus proton radiotherapy. Using immunoSEQ multiplex PCR, the repertoire was profiled, and TCRdb retains in-frame clones only, with some absent. The sample lists roughly 15,000 clones, approximately 90% occurring once. The sequencing used peripheral blood, collected from a patient treated with proton-based radiotherapy. The receptors come from a man in his 70s with pancreatic cancer.

The chain uses TRBV4-1 and TRBJ2-1, with 10 bases aligning to TRBD2. The CDR3 covers 17 residues. V was pared by 4 bases and J by 2 bases, with 8 bases of the junction left unmatched. Per the germline V gene, CDR1 is MGHRA and CDR2 is YSYEKL. CDR3 protein: CASSLTLAGETYNEQFF. CDR3 DNA: TGCGCCAGCAGCCTCACCCTAGCGGGAGAGACCTACAATGAGCAGTTCTTC.

V and J are TRBV18 and TRBJ2-7, with TRBD2 identical over 13 bases. V lost 3 bases to trimming and J lost 4 bases; unmatched junction nucleotides: 6. This CDR3 region has 16 residues. The germline V gene encodes CDR1 KGHSH and CDR2 LQKENI. CDR3 residues: CASSPGLAGEGYEQYF. As DNA, the CDR3 is TGTGCCAGCTCACCTGGACTAGCGGGAGAGGGGTACGAGCAGTACTTC.

The genes are TRBV14 and TRBJ2-7; 9 bases line up with TRBD2. Germline V CDR1 and CDR2: SGHDN, FVKESK. V lost 4 bases to trimming and J lost 7 bases; unmatched junction nucleotides: 2. The CDR3 sequence is 12 residues long. The CDR3 spells CASSRLAEEQYF. DNA for the CDR3: TGTGCCAGCAGCCGACTAGCGGAGGAGCAGTACTTC.

The chain recombines TRBV20-1 with TRBJ2-1; D remains ambiguous. Trimming took off 6 bases at V and 5 bases at J, with 8 bases between the two ends. Germline CDR1 is DFQATT and CDR2 is SNEGSKA (reference sequence). The CDR3 consists of 11 residues. CDR3 bases: TGCAGTGCCGGGCATAACAATGAGCAGTTCTTC. Translated, it gives CSAGHNNEQFF.

The V and J genes are TRBV10-3 and TRBJ1-5; D is perhaps TRBD1 (5 bases). The CDR3 runs to 12 residues. Trimming left V 8 bases short and J 1 base short, with 6 bases between. CDR1 is ENHRY, CDR2 SYGVKD, per germline. The CDR3 bases are TGTGCCATCGGGGACAGCAATCAGCCCCAGCATTTT. Protein product: CAIGDSNQPQHF.

The chain uses TRBV11-1 and TRBJ2-1; 9 positions match TRBD2. Trimming removed 4 bases from V and 9 bases from J; junction bases left unmatched: 10. From germline, CDR1 is SGHAT and CDR2 FQDESV (reference sequence). The CDR3 covers 15 residues. This CDR3 is CASSYGTSPLAEQFF. CDR3 DNA: TGTGCCAGCAGCTATGGGACTAGCCCATTGGCTGAGCAGTTCTTC.

This clone was recorded only once. DNA for the CDR3: TGTGCCAGCAGCTTTTTGGGGGGCCAGGAGAGAGAGACCCAGTACTTC. Translated: CASSFLGGQERETQYF. The chain carries TRBV11-2 and TRBJ2-5, with D perhaps given as TRBD1 or TRBD2 (6 bases each). The CDR3 spans 16 residues. V lost 3 bases and J 4 bases, leaving 18 bases between the germline ends. The germline V gene encodes CDR1 SGHAT and CDR2 FQNNGV.

This chain links TRBV11-3 with TRBJ2-6; D perhaps matches TRBD1 (5 bases). V gave up 5 bases and J gave up 1 base, with 15 bases separating them. The CDR3 covers 17 residues. Germline CDR1 and CDR2: SGHNT and YENEEA. The CDR3 sequence is CASSLGALKSGANVLTF. In nucleotides, the CDR3 is TGTGCCAGCAGCCTAGGGGCTTTGAAATCTGGGGCCAACGTCCTGACTTTC.

The chain employs TRBV4-1 and TRBJ1-3; no firm D call. CDR1 MGHRA and CDR2 YSYEKL come from the germline V gene. The V end was cut by 2 bases, the J end by 0 bases, with 14 bases between. The CDR3 consists of 17 residues. In DNA form, the CDR3 reads TGCGCCAGCAGCCAACCGTTTTCTACCGGCTCTGGAAACACCATATATTTT. The encoded protein is CASSQPFSTGSGNTIYF.

V usage is TRBV2 and J usage is TRBJ2-1; 10 bases agree with TRBD2. Germline lookup yields CDR1 SNHLY and CDR2 FYNNEI. The CDR3 consists of 17 residues. The trim removed 5 bases at V and 2 bases at J, leaving 9 bases unmatched. CDR3 loop: CASSPQGTSAAYNEQFF. CDR3 in DNA: TGTGCCAGCAGTCCCCAAGGGACTAGCGCCGCCTACAATGAGCAGTTCTTC.

CDR3 sequence (DNA): TGCGCCAGCAGCCAAGATCTCATGTACAGGGGCTCCTACGAGCAGTACTTC. Encoded protein: CASSQDLMYRGSYEQYF. V and J are TRBV4-1 and TRBJ2-7, with 7 nucleotides matching TRBD1. Germline values: CDR1 MGHRA, CDR2 YSYEKL. With 0 bases clipped from V and 0 bases from J, the junction kept 8 bases outside the gene matches. The CDR3 is 17 amino acids.

The chain links TRBV18 to TRBJ2-5; D gene uncertain. From germline, CDR1 is KGHSH and CDR2 LQKENI. The CDR3 totals 13 residues. Trimming stripped 5 bases from V and 4 bases from J, with 11 bases between. CDR3 loop: CASSDQSPETQYF. DNA for the CDR3: TGTGCCAGCTCAGACCAGTCTCCAGAGACCCAGTACTTC. The entire variable domain, with the rest obtained from reference TRBV18 and TRBJ2-5, is as follows: NAGVMQNPRHLVRRRGQEARLRCSPMKGHSHVYWYRQLPEEGLKFMVYLQKENIIDESGMPKERFSAEFPKEGPSILRIQQVVRGDSAAYFCASSDQSPETQYFGPGTRLLVL.

The chain joins TRBV19 to TRBJ1-2, with TRBD1 matching 9 bases. The junction had 8 bases not matched to a gene; V was cut back by 2 bases and J by 4 bases. The CDR3 has 16 amino acids. Germline V gene data show CDR1 as LNHDA and CDR2 as SQIVND (reference sequence). CDR3 nucleotides: TGTGCCAGTAGTATACTCCCGGGACAGGGTGGCTATGGCTACACCTTC. This gives the protein CASSILPGQGGYGYTF.

This clone qualifies as medium-sized (0.01 to 0.1%). The chain recombines TRBV11-2 with TRBJ2-7, with a tentative D call TRBD2 (5 bases). The germline gives CDR1 SGHAT, CDR2 FQNNGV. Between the trimmed V and J ends, which lost 1 base and 0 bases, there was a span of 10 bases. CDR3 length equals 15 residues. Here the CDR3 DNA reads TGTGCCAGCAGCTTAGTAGTCACTAGCTCCTACGAGCAGTACTTC. Its translation: CASSLVVTSSYEQYF.

This clone was recorded once. This rearrangement joins TRBV19 to TRBJ2-1; a weak D match, TRBD2 (6 bases). The germline V gene has CDR1 LNHDA and CDR2 SQIVND (reference sequence). V shed 5 bases and J shed 12 bases, with 17 bases lying between them. The length of the CDR3 is 13 residues. As DNA, the CDR3 is TGTGCCAGTAGTCGCGGGGTGGATATTGGGCAGTTCTTC. This encodes CASSRGVDIGQFF.

In this sample, this clone is medium-sized. This rearrangement joins TRBV21-1 to TRBJ2-3; the table assigns TRBD2, which was not confirmed against the DNA. TRBV21-1 is a recognized pseudogene. The CDR3 extends over 15 amino acids. CDR3 loop: CASSRLARGTDTQYF. The DNA for the CDR3 is TGTGCCAGCAGCAGATTAGCGAGGGGCACAGATACGCAGTATTTT.

The chain joins TRBV29-1 to TRBJ1-2, with a weak D call TRBD1 (5 bases). V was shortened by 5 bases and J by 7 bases, with 14 bases between the two germline ends. CDR1 is SQVTM and CDR2 is ANQGSEA in the germline V gene. CDR3 length equals 12 residues. As DNA, the CDR3 is TGCAGCGTTCGGTCGGGGGAAGGTGGCTACACCTTC. Encoded protein: CSVRSGEGGYTF.

The V gene is TRBV6-6, the J gene TRBJ2-2; D could derive from TRBD1 or TRBD2 (5 bases each). The germline CDR1 and CDR2 sequences are MNHNY and SVGAGI (reference sequence). V lost 0 bases, J lost 7 bases, and 12 bases lay in between. The CDR3 runs 15 residues. The CDR3 nucleotides read TGTGCCAGCAGTTACTCGGTGAGGGGAAGCGGGGAGCTGTTTTTT. Translation: CASSYSVRGSGELFF.

V and J are TRBV25-1 and TRBJ1-6, with 9 bases aligning to TRBD1. Germline lookup yields CDR1 MGHDK and CDR2 SYGVNS. Germline trimming cut 3 bases from V and 7 bases from J; bases unmatched to any gene: 4. CDR3 size: 15 residues. CDR3 coding DNA: TGTGCCAGCAGTGACAGGGGACAGGGAAATTCACCCCTCCACTTT. Encoded protein: CASSDRGQGNSPLHF.

CDR3 residues: CASSQFKGAVAFF. For the CDR3, the DNA is TGTGCCAGCAGCCAATTCAAGGGGGCGGTAGCTTTCTTT. The rearrangement joins TRBV16 to TRBJ1-1; TRBD1 matches at 7 bases. The CDR3 is 13 amino acids. Germline V gene lookup returns CDR1 KGHSY and CDR2 FQNENV. J gave up 10 bases and V 1 base, and 6 bases lay outside the gene matches.

V is TRBV5-1 and J is TRBJ2-1; TRBD1 aligns across 9 bases. V was pared by 2 bases and J by 15 bases, with 9 bases of the junction left unmatched. Germline CDR1 is SGHRS and CDR2 is YFSETQ. The CDR3 contains 13 residues. CDR3: CASSFDGDRGAFF. The CDR3 DNA reads TGCGCCAGCAGCTTCGATGGAGACAGGGGGGCGTTCTTC.

This chain connects TRBV6-1 to TRBJ2-4; either TRBD1 or TRBD2 may fit D (6 bases each). This CDR3 spans 15 amino acids. Between the trimmed V and J ends, which lost 2 bases and 2 bases, there was a span of 10 bases. Germline assignment: CDR1 MNHNS and CDR2 SASEGT. The CDR3 here is CASSELGGTKNIQYF. The CDR3 region has the DNA TGTGCCAGCAGTGAATTAGGGGGGACCAAAAACATTCAGTACTTC.

V and J are TRBV11-2 and TRBJ2-3, with D possibly being TRBD1 (5 bases). The CDR3 runs 15 residues. V was trimmed by 1 base and J by 1 base, leaving 9 bases between them. Germline V gene lookup returns CDR1 SGHAT and CDR2 FQNNGV. The DNA of the CDR3 is TGTGCCAGCAGCTTAGGACCACAGGGCACAGATACGCAGTATTTT. Protein product: CASSLGPQGTDTQYF.

This clone has just a few counts. The chain employs TRBV18 and TRBJ1-1; TRBD1 matches at 9 bases. With V trimmed by 3 bases and J by 3 bases, 2 bases remained unmatched. CDR1 and CDR2 (germline): KGHSH, LQKENI. CDR3 length: 14 residues. The CDR3, as DNA: TGTGCCAGCTCACCGGACAGGGGTTACACTGAAGCTTTCTTT. Amino acid sequence: CASSPDRGYTEAFF.

V is TRBV6-1 and J is TRBJ2-5; tentatively, D is TRBD2 (6 bases). Germline-derived CDR1 and CDR2 are MNHNS and SASEGT. The CDR3 spans 14 residues. V lost 1 base and J 6 bases, leaving 12 bases between the germline ends. CDR3 in DNA: TGTGCCAGCAGTGAAGAGACTAGGGTTAAGACCCAGTACTTC. Translation: CASSEETRVKTQYF.

The chain is built from TRBV19 and TRBJ1-1; possibly TRBD1 for D (5 bases). With 6 bases removed from V and 0 bases from J, the gap between germline ends came to 11 bases. The germline CDR1 and CDR2 sequences are LNHDA and SQIVND (reference sequence). The length of the CDR3 is 14 residues. The chain's CDR3 is CASRMGRVNTEAFF. In DNA, the CDR3 is TGTGCCAGTAGGATGGGACGGGTGAACACTGAAGCTTTCTTT.

The J gene is TRBJ1-1, the V gene TRBV5-1, with D possibly matching TRBD1 (6 bases). This CDR3 comprises 13 residues. Deletions cut 1 base from V and 11 bases from J, with 15 bases between. Germline V lookup: CDR1 SGHRS, CDR2 YFSETQ. The CDR3, as DNA: TGCGCCAGCAGCTTGTCCGGGGGGCAGTCGGCTTTCTTT. This codes for CASSLSGGQSAFF.

J is TRBJ2-6 and V is TRBV27; TRBD1 matches 12 bases. CDR3 length: 19 residues. V lost 6 bases to trimming and J lost 2 bases; unmatched junction nucleotides: 11. Germline V CDR1 and CDR2: MNHEY, SMNVEV (reference sequence). CDR3 DNA: TGTGCCAGCAGGCCCGAGGGACAGGGGGCTGTAACTGGGGCCAACGTCCTGACTTTC. It yields the protein CASRPEGQGAVTGANVLTF.

This chain links TRBV7-9 with TRBJ2-5, with TRBD1 matching 7 bases. The J call is doubtful: the DNA matches TRBJ2-7 better. Per germline, CDR1 SEHNR and CDR2 FQNEAQ (reference sequence). CDR3 length: 14 residues. Here the CDR3 reads CASSWGQPAYEQYF. The CDR3 DNA reads as TGTGCCAGCAGCTGGGGACAGCCCGCCTACGAGCAGTACTTC.

The chain is built from TRBV7-8 and TRBJ2-2, with TRBD1 matching 9 bases. V shed 4 bases, J shed 6 bases, and the junction held 9 bases outside the gene matches. The length of the CDR3 is 16 residues. The germline V gene encodes CDR1 SGHVS and CDR2 FQNEAQ. The CDR3 coding sequence is TGTGCCAGCAGCTCGCACATTGGACAGGGGTCCGGGGAGCTGTTTTTT. Amino acid sequence: CASSSHIGQGSGELFF. The entire variable domain, with the rest obtained from reference TRBV7-8 and TRBJ2-2, is as follows: GAGVSQSPRYKVAKRGQDVALRCDPISGHVSLFWYQQALGQGPEFLTYFQNEAQLDKSGLPSDRFFAERPEGSVSTLKIQRTQQEDSAVYLCASSSHIGQGSGELFFGEGSRLTVL.

The CDR3: CASSTSGQGNEKLFF. CDR3 DNA sequence: TGTGCCAGCAGTACCTCCGGACAGGGTAATGAAAAACTGTTTTTT. This chain uses TRBV6-5 with TRBJ1-4; 8 bases map to TRBD1. There are 15 residues in the CDR3. V dropped 5 bases and J dropped 4; count of bases not matched to a gene: 6. CDR1 MNHEY and CDR2 SVGAGI come from the germline V gene.